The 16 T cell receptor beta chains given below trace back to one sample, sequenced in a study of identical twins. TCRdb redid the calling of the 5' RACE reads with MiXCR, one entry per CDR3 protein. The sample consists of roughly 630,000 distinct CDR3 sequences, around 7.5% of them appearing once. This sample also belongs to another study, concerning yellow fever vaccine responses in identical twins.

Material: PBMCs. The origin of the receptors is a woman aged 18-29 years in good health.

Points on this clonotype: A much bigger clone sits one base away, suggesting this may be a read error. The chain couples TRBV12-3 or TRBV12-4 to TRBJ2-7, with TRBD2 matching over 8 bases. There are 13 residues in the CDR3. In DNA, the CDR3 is TGTCCCAGCAGGGTTAGCGGGACCTACGAGCAGTACTTC. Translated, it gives CPSRVSGTYEQYF.

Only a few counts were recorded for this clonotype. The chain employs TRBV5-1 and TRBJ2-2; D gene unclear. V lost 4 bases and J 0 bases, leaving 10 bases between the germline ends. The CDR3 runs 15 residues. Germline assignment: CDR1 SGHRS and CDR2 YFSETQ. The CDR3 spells CASSLSQANTGELFF. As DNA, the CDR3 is TGCGCCAGCAGCCTTTCGCAGGCGAACACCGGGGAGCTGTTTTTT.

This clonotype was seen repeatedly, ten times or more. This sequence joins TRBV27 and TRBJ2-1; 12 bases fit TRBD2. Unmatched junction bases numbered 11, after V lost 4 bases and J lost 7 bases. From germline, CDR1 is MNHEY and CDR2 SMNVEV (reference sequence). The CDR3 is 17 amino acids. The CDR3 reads CASSSRALAGGLNEQFF. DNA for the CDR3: TGTGCCAGCAGTTCCCGGGCTCTAGCGGGAGGGCTTAATGAGCAGTTCTTC.

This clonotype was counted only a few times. CDR3 nucleotide sequence: TGTGCCAGCAGCTTGGCTCAGGCCCCCTACGAGCAGTACGTC. Its translation: CASSLAQAPYEQYV. The chain couples TRBV7-9 to TRBJ2-7; D remains ambiguous. CDR1 is SEHNR, CDR2 FQNEAQ, per germline (reference sequence). The CDR3 loop spans 14 amino acids. V was trimmed by 3 bases and J by 2 bases, leaving 11 bases between them.

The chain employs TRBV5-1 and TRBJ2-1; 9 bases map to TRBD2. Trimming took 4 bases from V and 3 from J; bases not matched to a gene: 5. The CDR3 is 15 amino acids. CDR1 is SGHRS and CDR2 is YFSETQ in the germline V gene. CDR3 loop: CASSRTSDNYNEQFF. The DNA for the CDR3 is TGCGCCAGCAGCCGGACTAGCGATAACTACAATGAGCAGTTCTTC.

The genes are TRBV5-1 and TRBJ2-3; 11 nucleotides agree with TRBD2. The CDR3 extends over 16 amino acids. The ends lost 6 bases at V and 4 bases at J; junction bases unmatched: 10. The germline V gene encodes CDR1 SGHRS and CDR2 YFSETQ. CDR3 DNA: TGCGCCAGCACATCTACGCTAGCGGGAGGCGCAGATACGCAGTATTTT. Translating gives CASTSTLAGGADTQYF.

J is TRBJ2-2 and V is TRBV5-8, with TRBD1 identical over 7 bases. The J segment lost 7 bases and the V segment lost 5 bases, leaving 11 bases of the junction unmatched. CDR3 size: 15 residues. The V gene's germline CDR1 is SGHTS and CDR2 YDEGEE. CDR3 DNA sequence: TGTGCCAGCAGTTCAATCGGACAGGCCGGCGGGGAGCTGTTTTTT. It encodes CASSSIGQAGGELFF.

CDR3 in DNA: TGTGCCAGCAGCTATTCGGGATCGGGCACCGGGGAGCTGTTTTTT. Protein sequence: CASSYSGSGTGELFF. This rearrangement joins TRBV11-2 to TRBJ2-2, with a weak D call TRBD2 (5 bases). Deletions cut 4 bases from V and 4 bases from J, with 13 bases between. Germline lookup yields CDR1 SGHAT and CDR2 FQNNGV. The CDR3 has 15 residues.

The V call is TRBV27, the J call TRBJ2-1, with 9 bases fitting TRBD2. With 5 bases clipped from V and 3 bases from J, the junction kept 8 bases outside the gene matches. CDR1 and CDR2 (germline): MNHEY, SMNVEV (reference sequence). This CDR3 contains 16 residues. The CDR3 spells CASSPLSSGDYNEQFF. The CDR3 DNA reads TGTGCCAGCAGTCCCCTCTCTAGCGGGGACTACAATGAGCAGTTCTTC.

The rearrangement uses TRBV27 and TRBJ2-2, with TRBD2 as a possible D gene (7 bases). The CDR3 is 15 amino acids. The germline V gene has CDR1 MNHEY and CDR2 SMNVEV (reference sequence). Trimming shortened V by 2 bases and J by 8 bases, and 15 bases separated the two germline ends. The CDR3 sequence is CASSLGRGGSGELFF. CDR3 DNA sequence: TGTGCCAGCAGTTTAGGCAGGGGAGGGTCGGGGGAGCTGTTTTTT.

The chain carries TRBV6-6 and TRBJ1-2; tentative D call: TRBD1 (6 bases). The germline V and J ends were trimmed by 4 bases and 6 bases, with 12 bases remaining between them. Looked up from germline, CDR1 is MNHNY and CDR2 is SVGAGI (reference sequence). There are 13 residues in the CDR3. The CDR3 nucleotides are TGTGCCAGCAGTTGGGGGCAGTCAGATGGCTACACCTTC. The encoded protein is CASSWGQSDGYTF.

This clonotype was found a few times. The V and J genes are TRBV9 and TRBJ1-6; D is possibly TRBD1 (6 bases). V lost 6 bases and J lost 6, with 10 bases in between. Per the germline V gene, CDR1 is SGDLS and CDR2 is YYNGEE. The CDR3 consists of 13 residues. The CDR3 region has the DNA TGTGCCAGCATCAAGGGGGGTAATTCACCCCTCCACTTT. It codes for CASIKGGNSPLHF.

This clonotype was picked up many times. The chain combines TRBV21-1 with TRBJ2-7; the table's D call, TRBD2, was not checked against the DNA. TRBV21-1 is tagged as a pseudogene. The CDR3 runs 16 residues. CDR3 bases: TGTGCCAGCAGCAAGGTTGGACTAGCCGGCTCCTACGAGCAGTACGTC. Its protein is CASSKVGLAGSYEQYV.

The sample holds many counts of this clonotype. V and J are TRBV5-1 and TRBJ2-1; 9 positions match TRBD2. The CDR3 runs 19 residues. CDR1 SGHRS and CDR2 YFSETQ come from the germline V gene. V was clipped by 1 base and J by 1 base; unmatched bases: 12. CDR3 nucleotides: TGCGCCAGCAGCTTGATGCCGCTAGCGGGAATGGGGTCCTACAATGAGCAGTTCTTC. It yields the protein CASSLMPLAGMGSYNEQFF. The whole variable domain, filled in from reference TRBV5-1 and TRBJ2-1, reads KAGVTQTPRYLIKTRGQQVTLSCSPISGHRSVSWYQQTPGQGLQFLFEYFSETQRNKGNFPGRFSGRQFSNSRSEMNVSTLELGDSALYLCASSLMPLAGMGSYNEQFFGPGTRLTVL.

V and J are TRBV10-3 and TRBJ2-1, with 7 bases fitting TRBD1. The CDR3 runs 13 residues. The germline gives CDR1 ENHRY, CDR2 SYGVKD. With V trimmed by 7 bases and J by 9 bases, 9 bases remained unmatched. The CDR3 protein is CAITRTGSSEQFF. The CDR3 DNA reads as TGTGCCATCACCAGGACAGGTAGCAGTGAGCAGTTCTTC.

The CDR3 DNA follows: TGTGCCAGCAGCTTAGTTGGGAGGCCCCAGCATTTT. It specifies CASSLVGRPQHF. The V gene is TRBV7-9, the J gene TRBJ1-5, with D unresolved. Germline CDR1 reads SEHNR; CDR2 reads FQNEAQ (reference sequence). The V end lost 1 base, the J end lost 9 bases, and 7 bases lay between the germline ends. The CDR3 is 12 residues long.